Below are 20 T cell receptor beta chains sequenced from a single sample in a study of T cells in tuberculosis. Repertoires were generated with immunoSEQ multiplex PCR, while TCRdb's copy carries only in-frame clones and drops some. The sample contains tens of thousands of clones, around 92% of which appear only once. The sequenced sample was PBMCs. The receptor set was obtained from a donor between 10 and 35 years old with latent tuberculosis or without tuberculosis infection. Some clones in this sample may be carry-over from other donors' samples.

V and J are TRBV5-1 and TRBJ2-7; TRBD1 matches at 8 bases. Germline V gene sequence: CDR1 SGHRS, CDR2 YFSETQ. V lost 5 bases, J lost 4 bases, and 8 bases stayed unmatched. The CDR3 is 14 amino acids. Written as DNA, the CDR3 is TGCGCCAGCAGTACGTCAGGGGGCGGGTACGAGCAGTACTTC. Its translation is CASSTSGGGYEQYF.

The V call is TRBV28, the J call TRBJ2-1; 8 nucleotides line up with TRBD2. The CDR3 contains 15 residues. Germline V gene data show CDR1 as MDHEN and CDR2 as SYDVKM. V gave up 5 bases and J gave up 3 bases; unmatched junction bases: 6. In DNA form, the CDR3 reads TGTGCCAGCAGTCAACTAGCGGACCGCTACAATGAGCAGTTCTTC. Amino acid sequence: CASSQLADRYNEQFF.

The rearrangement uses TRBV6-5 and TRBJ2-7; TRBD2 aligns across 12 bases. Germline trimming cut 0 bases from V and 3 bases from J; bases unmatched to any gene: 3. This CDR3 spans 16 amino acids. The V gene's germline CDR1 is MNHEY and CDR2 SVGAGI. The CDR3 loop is CASSYSASGRGYEQYF. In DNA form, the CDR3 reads TGTGCCAGCAGTTACTCGGCTAGCGGGAGGGGCTACGAGCAGTACTTC.

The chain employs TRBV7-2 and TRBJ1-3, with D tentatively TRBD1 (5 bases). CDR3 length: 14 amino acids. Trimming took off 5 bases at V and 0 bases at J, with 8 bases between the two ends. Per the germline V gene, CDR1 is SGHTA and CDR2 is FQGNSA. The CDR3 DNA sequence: TGTGCCAGCAGCCCAGGGAACTCTGGAAACACCATATATTTT. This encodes CASSPGNSGNTIYF.

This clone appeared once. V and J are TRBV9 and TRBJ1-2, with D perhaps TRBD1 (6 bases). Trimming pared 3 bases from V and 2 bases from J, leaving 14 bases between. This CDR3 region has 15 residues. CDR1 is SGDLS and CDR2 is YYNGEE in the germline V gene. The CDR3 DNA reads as TGTGCCAGCAGCGCTAGGGTCCAGGGGAACTATGGCTACACCTTC. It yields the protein CASSARVQGNYGYTF.

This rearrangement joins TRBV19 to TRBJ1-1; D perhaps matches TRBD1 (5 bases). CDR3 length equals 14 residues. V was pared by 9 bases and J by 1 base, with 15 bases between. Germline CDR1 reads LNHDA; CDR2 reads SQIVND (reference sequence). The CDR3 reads CASTPGEGNTEAFF. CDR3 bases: TGTGCCAGCACTCCGGGGGAAGGGAACACTGAAGCTTTCTTT.

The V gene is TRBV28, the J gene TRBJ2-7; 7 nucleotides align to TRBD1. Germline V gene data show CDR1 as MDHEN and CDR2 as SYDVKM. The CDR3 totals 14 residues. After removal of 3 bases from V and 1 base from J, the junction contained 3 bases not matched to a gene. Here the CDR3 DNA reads TGTGCCAGCAGTTTTCTACAGGGGTCCTACGAGCAGTACTTC. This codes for CASSFLQGSYEQYF.

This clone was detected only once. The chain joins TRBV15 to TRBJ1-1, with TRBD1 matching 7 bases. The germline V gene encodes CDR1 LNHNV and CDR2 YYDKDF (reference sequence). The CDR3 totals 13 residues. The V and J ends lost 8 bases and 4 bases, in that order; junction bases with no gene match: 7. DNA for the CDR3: TGTGCCACCCTTAAGGGGGCGAGCACTGAAGCTTTCTTT. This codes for CATLKGASTEAFF.

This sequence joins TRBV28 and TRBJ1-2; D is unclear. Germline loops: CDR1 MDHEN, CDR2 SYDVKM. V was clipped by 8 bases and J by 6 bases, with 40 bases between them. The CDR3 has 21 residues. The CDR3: CASCTPLFCSYGSVGGNGYTF. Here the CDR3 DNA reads TGTGCCAGCTGCACCCCACTGTTTTGCTCCTATGGTTCAGTAGGAGGGAATGGCTACACCTTC.

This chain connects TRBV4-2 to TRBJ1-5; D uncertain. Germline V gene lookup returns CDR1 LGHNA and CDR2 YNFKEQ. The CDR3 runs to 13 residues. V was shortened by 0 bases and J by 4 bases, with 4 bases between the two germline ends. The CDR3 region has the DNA TGTGCCAGCAGCCAAGATATAAATCAGCCCCAGCATTTT. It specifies CASSQDINQPQHF.

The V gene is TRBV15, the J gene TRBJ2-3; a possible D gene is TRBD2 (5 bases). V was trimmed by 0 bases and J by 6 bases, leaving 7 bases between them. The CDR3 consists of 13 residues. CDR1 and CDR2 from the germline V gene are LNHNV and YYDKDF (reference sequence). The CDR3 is CATSRDRGDTQYF. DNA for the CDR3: TGTGCCACCAGCAGAGATAGAGGGGATACGCAGTATTTT.

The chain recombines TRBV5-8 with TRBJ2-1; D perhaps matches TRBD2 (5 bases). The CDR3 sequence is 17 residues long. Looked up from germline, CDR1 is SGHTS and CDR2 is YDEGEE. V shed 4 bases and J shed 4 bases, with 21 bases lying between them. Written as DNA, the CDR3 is TGTGCCAGCAGCCTTCGTGATATTGGACGAGGGTACAATGAGCAGTTCTTC. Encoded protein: CASSLRDIGRGYNEQFF.

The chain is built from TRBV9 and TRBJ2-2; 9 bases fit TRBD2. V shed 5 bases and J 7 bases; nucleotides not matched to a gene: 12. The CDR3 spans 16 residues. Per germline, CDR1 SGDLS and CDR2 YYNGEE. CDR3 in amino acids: CASSASSGVGVGELFF. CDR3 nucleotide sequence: TGTGCCAGCAGTGCCTCTAGCGGGGTGGGTGTCGGGGAGCTGTTTTTT.

The DNA for the CDR3 is TGTGCCAGCACCCCAGGGATGGGATCACCCCTCCACTTT. Amino acids: CASTPGMGSPLHF. The V and J genes are TRBV27 and TRBJ1-6, with D perhaps matching TRBD1 (5 bases). From germline, CDR1 is MNHEY and CDR2 SMNVEV (reference sequence). The germline V and J ends were trimmed by 7 bases and 10 bases, with 14 bases remaining between them. This CDR3 spans 13 amino acids.

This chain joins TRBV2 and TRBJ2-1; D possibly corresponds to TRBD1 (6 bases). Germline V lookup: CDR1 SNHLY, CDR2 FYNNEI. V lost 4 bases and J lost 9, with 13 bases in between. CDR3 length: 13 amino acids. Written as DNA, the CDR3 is TGTGCCAGCAGTGTGCCAGGGGTAGGTGAGCAGTTCTTC. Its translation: CASSVPGVGEQFF.

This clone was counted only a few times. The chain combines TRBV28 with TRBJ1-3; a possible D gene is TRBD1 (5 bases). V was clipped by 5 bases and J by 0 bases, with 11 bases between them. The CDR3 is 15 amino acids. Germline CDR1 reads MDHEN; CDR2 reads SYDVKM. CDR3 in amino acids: CASSPGGSSGNTIYF. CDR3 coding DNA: TGTGCCAGCAGTCCGGGGGGGAGCTCTGGAAACACCATATATTTT.

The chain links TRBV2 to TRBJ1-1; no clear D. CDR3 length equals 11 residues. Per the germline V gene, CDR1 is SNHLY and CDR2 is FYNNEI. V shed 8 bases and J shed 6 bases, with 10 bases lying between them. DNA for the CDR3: TGTGCCAGCGGGCTAAACGCTGAAGCTTTCTTT. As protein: CASGLNAEAFF.

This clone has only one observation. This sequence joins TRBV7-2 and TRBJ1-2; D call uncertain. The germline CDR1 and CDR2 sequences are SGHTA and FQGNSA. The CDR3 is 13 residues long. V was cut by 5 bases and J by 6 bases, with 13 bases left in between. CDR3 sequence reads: CASSPQPANGYTF. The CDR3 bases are TGTGCCAGCAGCCCCCAGCCAGCGAATGGCTACACCTTC.

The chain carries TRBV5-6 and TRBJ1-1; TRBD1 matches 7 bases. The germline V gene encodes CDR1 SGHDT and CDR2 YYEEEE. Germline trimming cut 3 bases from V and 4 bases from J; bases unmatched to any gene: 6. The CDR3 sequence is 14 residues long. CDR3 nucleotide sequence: TGTGCCAGCAGCTCAGGGGGTACGGGCACTGAAGCTTTCTTT. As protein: CASSSGGTGTEAFF.

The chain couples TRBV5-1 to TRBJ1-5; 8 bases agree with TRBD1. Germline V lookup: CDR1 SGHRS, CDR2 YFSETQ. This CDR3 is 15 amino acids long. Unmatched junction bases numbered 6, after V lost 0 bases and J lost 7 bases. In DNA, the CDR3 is TGCGCCAGCAGCTTGGCCGGACAGGGCGAGCAGCCCCAGCATTTT. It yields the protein CASSLAGQGEQPQHF.